This T cell receptor beta chain comes out of a study of beta chain features in type 1 diabetes. Findings of the study overall: In every one of the four CD4+ subsets, TCRB CDR3s were moderately but significantly shorter in Type 1 diabetes patients.

A remark on this clone: Its antigen remains unidentified.

Germline V gene sequence: CDR1 MGHRA, CDR2 YSYEKL. The CDR3 runs to 15 residues. Trimming took off 4 bases at V and 0 bases at J, with 12 bases between the two ends. The entirety of the isolated RNA underwent reverse transcription, so expressed TCRB transcripts were sequenced. TCRdb's copy holds only in-frame clones and misses some; the assay was immunoSEQ multiplex PCR. Of around 140,000 clones listed, 7% to 10% were seen once; the top ten hold about 0.7%. The TCR sequence derives from a man aged 25-45 years with type 1 diabetes. V usage is TRBV4-1 and J usage is TRBJ2-5; possibly TRBD2 for D (6 bases). The sample comprised central memory CD4+ T cells from blood. CDR3: CASSRTGTDQETQYF. CDR3 DNA sequence: TGCGCCAGCAGCCGCACCGGGACTGACCAAGAGACCCAGTACTTC.